This T cell receptor beta chain was captured in a study of T cell changes during pregnancy in multiple sclerosis (dated by TCRdb to between 2017 and 2020). Regarding the study in general: The study looked at changes in the T cell repertoire across pregnancy in women with multiple sclerosis.

For this clone: The antigen it recognizes is unknown. No base-level quality is on record; no much larger clone is a single base apart.

The library was made by the immunoSEQ multiplex PCR assay. TCRdb took this table from immuneACCESS and kept in-frame rearrangements with V and J called. Such tables lack part of the clones; where checked against another copy, unresolved V genes explain under half of the gap, and the rest is unexplained. A total of 90,000 to 100,000 clones appear in this sample, approximately 92% of them only once. The ten largest make up 4.3% of the sample. Relative to germline, V is missing 7 bases and J is missing 4 bases, with 5 bases of the junction outside any gene match. The germline V gene provides CDR1 SNHLY and CDR2 FYNNEI. Including the terminal cysteine and phenylalanine, the CDR3 comprises 14 residues. The entry retains the CDR3 DNA only, 42 bases that are in frame from base 1.

The chain uses TRBV2 and TRBJ1-2; the junction holds 11 bases that match TRBD1. Sequencing was performed on peripheral blood, taken in the first trimester of pregnancy. The sequence was collected from a female donor with multiple sclerosis, enrolled in a pregnancy study. The CDR3 sequence is CASMGQGGPYGYTF. The base sequence is TGTGCCAGCATGGGACAGGGGGGACCCTATGGCTACACCTTC.